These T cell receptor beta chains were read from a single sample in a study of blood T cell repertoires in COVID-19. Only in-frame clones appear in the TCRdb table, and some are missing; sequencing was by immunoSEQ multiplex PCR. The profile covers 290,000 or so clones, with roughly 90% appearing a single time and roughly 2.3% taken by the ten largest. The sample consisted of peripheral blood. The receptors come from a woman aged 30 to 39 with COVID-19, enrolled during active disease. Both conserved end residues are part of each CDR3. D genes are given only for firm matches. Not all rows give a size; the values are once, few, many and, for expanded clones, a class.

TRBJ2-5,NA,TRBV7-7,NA,TGTGCCAGCAGCTTAATAGGGGAAGAGACCCAGTACTTC,CASSLIGEETQYF
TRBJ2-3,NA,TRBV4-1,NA,TGCGCCAGCAGCCAAGACGGCGGGGGCACAGATACGCAGTATTTT,CASSQDGGGTDTQYF
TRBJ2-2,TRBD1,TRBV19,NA,TGTGCCAGTAATCCCGGGACAGGGGACACCGGGGAGCTGTTTTTT,CASNPGTGDTGELFF
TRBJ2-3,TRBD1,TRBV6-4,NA,TGTGCCAGCAGTGACCGTGGACAGGGGGCGGTAGATACGCAGTATTTT,CASSDRGQGAVDTQYF
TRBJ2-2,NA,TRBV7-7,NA,TGTGCCAGCAGCTTAAACGGGAACACCGGGGAGCTGTTTTTT,CASSLNGNTGELFF
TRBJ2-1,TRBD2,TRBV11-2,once,TGTGCCAGCACAAACCTAGCGGGGAGCTCCTACAATGAGCAGTTCTTC,CASTNLAGSSYNEQFF
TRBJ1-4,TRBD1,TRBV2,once,TGTGCCAGCCACAAGGACAGGGGGGGTCTATCAACTAATGAAAAACTGTTTTTT,CASHKDRGGLSTNEKLFF
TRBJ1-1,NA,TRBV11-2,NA,TGTGCCAGCAGTGGGCCTGCAAACACTGAAGCTTTCTTT,CASSGPANTEAFF
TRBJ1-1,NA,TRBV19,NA,TGTGCCAGTAAAGGGGCCAACACTGAAGCTTTCTTT,CASKGANTEAFF
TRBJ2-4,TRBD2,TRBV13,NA,TGTGCCAGCAGCCCTCGTTTTGGGGCGGGGGAAAACATTCAGTACTTC,CASSPRFGAGENIQYF
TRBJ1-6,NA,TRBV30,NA,TGTGCCTGGAGTGTACTCGGGGGGAGGTATAATTCACCCCTCCACTTT,CAWSVLGGRYNSPLHF
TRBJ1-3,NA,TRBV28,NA,TGTGCCAGCAGTCTCGTCTCTGGAAACACCATATATTTT,CASSLVSGNTIYF
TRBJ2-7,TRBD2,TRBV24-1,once,TGTGCCACCAGTGACTCCGGGACTAGCGGCGAGCAGTACTTC,CATSDSGTSGEQYF
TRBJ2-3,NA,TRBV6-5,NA,TGTGCCAGCAGTAACGGGGGTAGCACAGATACGCAGTATTTT,CASSNGGSTDTQYF
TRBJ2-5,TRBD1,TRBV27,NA,TGTGCCAGCAGTTGGGACAGAAGGGAGACCCAGTACTTC,CASSWDRRETQYF
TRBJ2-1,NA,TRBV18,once,TGTGCCAGCTCATCTGGTCGACTGGGCTCCTACAATGAGCAGTTCTTC,CASSSGRLGSYNEQFF
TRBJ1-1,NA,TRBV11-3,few,TGTGCCAGCAGCTTAGTACGCAGGGAGGCTAGGCCCCCGAACACTGAAGCTTTCTTT,CASSLVRREARPPNTEAFF
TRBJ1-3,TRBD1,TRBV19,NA,TGTGCCAGTAGCCAACGGACAGGGGGAAACACCATATATTTT,CASSQRTGGNTIYF
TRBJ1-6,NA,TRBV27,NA,TGTGCCACCAACCGTCTAGGGAGCTCCGGCTCACCCCTCCACTTT,CATNRLGSSGSPLHF
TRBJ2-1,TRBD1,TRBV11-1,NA,TGTGCCAGCAACACAGGGGGCCGGGATGAGCAGTTCTTC,CASNTGGRDEQFF
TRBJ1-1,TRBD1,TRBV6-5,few,TGTGCCATACGACAGGGCCAGAACACTGAAGCTTTCTTT,CAIRQGQNTEAFF
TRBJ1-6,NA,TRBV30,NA,TGTGCCTGGAACCGGGCAACAGGGCTTCGATCGGATTCACCCCTCCACTTT,CAWNRATGLRSDSPLHF
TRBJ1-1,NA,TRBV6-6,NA,TGTGCCAGCAGTTACGGACACTTCATGAACACTGAAGCTTTCTTT,CASSYGHFMNTEAFF
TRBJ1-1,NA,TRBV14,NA,TGTGCCAGCAGCCGGAACAGGAACACTGAAGCTTTCTTT,CASSRNRNTEAFF
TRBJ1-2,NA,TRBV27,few,TGTGCCAGCAGGTTGAACCAGGTTCATGGCTACACCTTC,CASRLNQVHGYTF
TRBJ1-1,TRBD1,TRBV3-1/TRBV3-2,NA,TGTGCCAGCAGCCGGGGACAGGCGAACACTGAAGCTTTCTTT,CASSRGQANTEAFF